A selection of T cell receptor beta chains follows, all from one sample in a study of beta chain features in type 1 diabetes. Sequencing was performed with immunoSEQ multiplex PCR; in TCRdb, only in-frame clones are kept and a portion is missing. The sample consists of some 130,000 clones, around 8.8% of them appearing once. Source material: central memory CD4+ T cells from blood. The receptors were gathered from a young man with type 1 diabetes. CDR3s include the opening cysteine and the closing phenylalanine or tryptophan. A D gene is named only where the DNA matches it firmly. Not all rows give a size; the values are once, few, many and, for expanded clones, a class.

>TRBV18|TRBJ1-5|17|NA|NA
TGTGCCAGCTCACCACAAGGAACAGGTGATAGCAATCAGCCCCAGCATTTT
CASSPQGTGDSNQPQHF
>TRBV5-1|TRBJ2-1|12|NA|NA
TGCGCCAGCAGCTTGGCCGACAATGAGCAGTTCTTC
CASSLADNEQFF
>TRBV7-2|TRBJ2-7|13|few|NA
TGTGCCAGCAGCGGACTCGTGGAAAACGAGCAGTACTTC
CASSGLVENEQYF
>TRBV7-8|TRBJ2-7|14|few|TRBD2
TGTGCCAGCACCCTAACTAGCGCCGCCTACGAGCAGTACTTC
CASTLTSAAYEQYF
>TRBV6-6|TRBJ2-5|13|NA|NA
TGTGCCAGCAGTTCCCCAGGGTTTGAGACCCAGTACTTC
CASSSPGFETQYF
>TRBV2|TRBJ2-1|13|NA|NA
TGTGCCAGCAGTAGTCAGGGCTCGGGTGAGCAGTTCTTC
CASSSQGSGEQFF
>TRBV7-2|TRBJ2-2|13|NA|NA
TGTGCCAGCAGCTTTTGGGGGCCCGGGGAGCTGTTTTTT
CASSFWGPGELFF
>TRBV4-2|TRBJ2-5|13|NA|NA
TGTGCCAGCAGCAAAGAGCGGGAAGAGACCCAGTACTTC
CASSKEREETQYF
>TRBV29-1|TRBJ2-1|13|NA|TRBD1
TGCAGCGTGGAAGGACAGGGGCGGAATGAGCAGTTCTTC
CSVEGQGRNEQFF
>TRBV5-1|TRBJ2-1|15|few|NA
TGCGCCAGCAGCCCAGAGCCAAGAGCGTTCGATGAGCAGTTCTTC
CASSPEPRAFDEQFF
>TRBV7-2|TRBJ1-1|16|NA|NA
TGTGCCAGCAGCTATTCATCGGGGGTAGGAGTCACTGAAGCTTTCTTT
CASSYSSGVGVTEAFF
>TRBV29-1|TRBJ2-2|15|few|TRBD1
TGCAGCGTTGGTGAGACAGGGGAGGCCACCGGGGAGCTGTTTTTT
CSVGETGEATGELFF
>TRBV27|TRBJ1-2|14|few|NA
TGTGCCAGCAGTAAACAGGGATCTGTGGGGGGCTACACCTTC
CASSKQGSVGGYTF
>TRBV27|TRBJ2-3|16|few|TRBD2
TGTGCCAGCAGTAGGCCTAGCGGGGGGGCCGCGGATACGCAGTATTTT
CASSRPSGGAADTQYF
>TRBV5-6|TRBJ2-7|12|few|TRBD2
TGTGCCAGCACTACTAGCGGCTACGAGCAGTACTTC
CASTTSGYEQYF
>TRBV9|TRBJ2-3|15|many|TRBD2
TGTGCCAGCACCCGGACTAGCGCCGACCTAGATACGCAGTATTTT
CASTRTSADLDTQYF
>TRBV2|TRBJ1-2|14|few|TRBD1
TGTGCCAGCAGTGAAACGCCGGGACAGATAGGCTACACCTTC
CASSETPGQIGYTF
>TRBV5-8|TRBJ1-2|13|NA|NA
TGTGCCAGCAGCTTGGGGCAAGTCTATGGCTACACCTTC
CASSLGQVYGYTF
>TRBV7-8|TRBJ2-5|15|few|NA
TGTGCCAGCAGCCCGACATCGGGACTTGGGGAGACCCAGTACTTC
CASSPTSGLGETQYF
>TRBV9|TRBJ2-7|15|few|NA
TGTGCCAGCAGTGGGGACCGGGGGAATCGGCACGAGCAGTACTTC
CASSGDRGNRHEQYF
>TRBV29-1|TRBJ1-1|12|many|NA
TGCAGCGTTGGAGCCCCACGGGGGGAAGCTTTCTTT
CSVGAPRGEAFF
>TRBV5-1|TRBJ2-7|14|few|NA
TGCGCCAGCAGCCTGCTGAAGGACGGAGGCGAGCAGTACTTC
CASSLLKDGGEQYF
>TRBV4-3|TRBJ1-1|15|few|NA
TGCGCCAGCAGCCAACTACCGCGCACGGGCACTGAAGCTTTCTTT
CASSQLPRTGTEAFF
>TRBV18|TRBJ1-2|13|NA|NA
TGTGCCAGCTCACCCTCCCCCGGGGATGGCTACACCTTC
CASSPSPGDGYTF
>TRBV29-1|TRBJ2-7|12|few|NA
TGCAGCGTTCAACCGATCGGGAGCGAGCAGTACTTC
CSVQPIGSEQYF
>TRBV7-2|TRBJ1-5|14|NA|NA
TGTGCCAGCAGCGAGGGCCTAGATGGGCAGCCCCAGCATTTT
CASSEGLDGQPQHF
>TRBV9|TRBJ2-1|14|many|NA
TGTGCCAGCAGCGATCGTAGGGGGGGCAATGAGCAGTTCTTC
CASSDRRGGNEQFF
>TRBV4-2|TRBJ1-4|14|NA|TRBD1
TGTGCCAGCAGCCAAGGGACAGGGGATGAAAAACTGTTTTTT
CASSQGTGDEKLFF
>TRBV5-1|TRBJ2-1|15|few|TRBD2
TGCGCCAGCAGCTTGGCCGGAGCGGGGAACAATGAGCAGTTCTTC
CASSLAGAGNNEQFF
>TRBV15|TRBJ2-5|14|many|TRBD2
TGTGCCACCAGCAGCAGGAGACTAGCCGAGACCCAGTACTTC
CATSSRRLAETQYF
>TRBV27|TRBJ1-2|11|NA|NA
TGTGCCAGCACCCTTAACTATGGCTACACCTTC
CASTLNYGYTF
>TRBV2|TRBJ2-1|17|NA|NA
TGTGCCAGCAGTGAAGATCCAGAGGGGGTAGCATACAATGAGCAGTTCTTC
CASSEDPEGVAYNEQFF
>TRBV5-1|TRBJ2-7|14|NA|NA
TGCGCCAGCAGCTCCGCCGACCGGGCCTACGAGCAGTACTTC
CASSSADRAYEQYF
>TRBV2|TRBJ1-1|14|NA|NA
TGTGCCAGCATTGTCGGGACACAGAACACTGAAGCTTTCTTT
CASIVGTQNTEAFF
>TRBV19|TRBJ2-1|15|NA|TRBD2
TGTGCCAGTAGTATTACTAGCGGGTCGGCCAATGAGCAGTTCTTC
CASSITSGSANEQFF